This T cell receptor beta chain came from a study of blood T cell repertoires in COVID-19. The overall study: Samples of COVID-19 (acute and convalescent) were obtained from the United States, Italy and Spain.

V lost 2 bases, J lost 10 bases, and 18 bases lay in between. The CDR3 is made up of 15 amino acids. Per the germline V gene, CDR1 is MNHEY and CDR2 is SVGEGT. Original handling: Estimation of nucleated cell counts relied on the amplification of reference gene primers. Generated by immunoSEQ multiplex PCR, the TCRdb table keeps only in-frame clones and is missing some. Clonal size and the V and J genes are those of that table, whereas D and trimming came from the DNA. The data show 160,000 or so clones, roughly 80% seen once. The gene calls are TRBV6-2 or TRBV6-3 and TRBJ2-1, with D possibly being TRBD2 (6 bases). Sequencing was performed on peripheral blood. The clonotype comes from a man aged 60 to 75 with acute or convalescent COVID-19. CDR3 nucleotide sequence: TGTGCCAGCAGTTACGGGTTGGGGGGTCGAGGGGAGCAGTTCTTC. Encoded protein: CASSYGLGGRGEQFF.